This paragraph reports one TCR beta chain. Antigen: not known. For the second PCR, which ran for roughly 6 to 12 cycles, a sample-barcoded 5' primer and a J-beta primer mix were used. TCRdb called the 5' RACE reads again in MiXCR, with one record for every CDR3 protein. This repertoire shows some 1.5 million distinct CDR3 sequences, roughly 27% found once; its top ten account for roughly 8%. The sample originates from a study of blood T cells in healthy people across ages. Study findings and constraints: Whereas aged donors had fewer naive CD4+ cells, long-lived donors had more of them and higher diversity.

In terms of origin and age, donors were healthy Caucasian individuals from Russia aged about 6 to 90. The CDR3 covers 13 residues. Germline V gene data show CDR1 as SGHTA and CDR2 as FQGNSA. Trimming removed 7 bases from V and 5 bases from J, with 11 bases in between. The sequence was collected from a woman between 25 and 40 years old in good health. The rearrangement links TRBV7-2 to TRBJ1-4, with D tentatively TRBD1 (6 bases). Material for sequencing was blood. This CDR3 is CASTEGGNEKLFF. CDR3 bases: TGTGCCAGCACCGAGGGGGGGAATGAAAAACTGTTTTTT.